This TCR beta chain was sequenced in a study of T cell responses to AZD1222 COVID-19 vaccine. Study-wide points: Unmutated variant regions are reportedly the target of nearly half of TCRs that are spike-specific. Spike was spanned by vaccine-associated CD4 TCRs, with dominance at 160-218 and 743-854. Seropositive at baseline were only five or six AZD1222 recipients. A mostly white British donor set with more females was recruited, and clonal diversity was possibly underestimated.

To note about this clone: Its specificity is not known.

Profiling relied on immunoSEQ multiplex PCR, and the TCRdb table lists in-frame clones only, not all of them. The sample lists roughly 100,000 clones; about nine tenths were seen once. Trimming cost V 2 bases and J 3 bases, with 13 bases left between them. Germline CDR1 and CDR2: SNHLY and FYNNEI. CDR3 length: 15 amino acids. The sample was peripheral blood, taken on day 0 of AZD1222 vaccination. The receptor was derived from an adult in good health. V is TRBV2 and J is TRBJ1-1, with a weak D call TRBD1 (5 bases). CDR3 sequence reads: CASSETTVVDTEAFF. The CDR3 bases are TGTGCCAGCAGTGAAACGACAGTCGTCGACACTGAAGCTTTCTTT.